This T cell receptor (beta chain) came from a study of blood T cell repertoires in COVID-19. Germline V gives CDR1 MGHRA, CDR2 YSYEKL. Trimming took 0 bases from V and 7 from J; bases not matched to a gene: 6. This CDR3 has 15 residues. Using immunoSEQ multiplex PCR, the repertoire was profiled, and TCRdb retains in-frame clones only, with some absent. The sample records roughly 80,000 clones, around 83% being singletons. The receptor's source is a human donor in a cohort sampled during active COVID-19. The specimen was peripheral blood. The gene calls are TRBV4-1 and TRBJ1-2; the match to TRBD1 covers 9 bases. The CDR3 here is CASSQEDRGVGGYTF. The DNA of the CDR3 is TGCGCCAGCAGCCAAGAGGACAGGGGAGTCGGTGGCTACACCTTC.